This TCR beta chain appears in the sequencing data of a study of CD8 T cells in Susac syndrome. V lost 6 bases, J lost 7 bases, and 7 bases stayed unmatched. The length of the CDR3 is 15 residues. Germline CDR1 MNHEY, CDR2 SVGAGI. This clonotype was seen only once. TEMRA cells were FACS-enriched, with CD8+ and CD4+ T cells isolated negatively. Random hexamers were used to reverse transcribe the RNA input (about 0.5 to 1 ug). TCRdb analysed the immunoSEQ multiplex PCR reads with MiXCR anew, one entry per CDR3 protein. This sample has roughly 330,000 distinct CDR3 sequences, with roughly nine tenths found just once.

The receptor was derived from a human donor with multiple sclerosis. Sequencing was carried out using CD4+ T cells from PBMCs. The V and J genes are TRBV6-5 and TRBJ1-6; 9 nucleotides agree with TRBD1. The CDR3, as DNA: TGTGCCAGCAGCCCAGACAGGGGGTGGAATTCACCCCTCCACTTT. Translation: CASSPDRGWNSPLHF.